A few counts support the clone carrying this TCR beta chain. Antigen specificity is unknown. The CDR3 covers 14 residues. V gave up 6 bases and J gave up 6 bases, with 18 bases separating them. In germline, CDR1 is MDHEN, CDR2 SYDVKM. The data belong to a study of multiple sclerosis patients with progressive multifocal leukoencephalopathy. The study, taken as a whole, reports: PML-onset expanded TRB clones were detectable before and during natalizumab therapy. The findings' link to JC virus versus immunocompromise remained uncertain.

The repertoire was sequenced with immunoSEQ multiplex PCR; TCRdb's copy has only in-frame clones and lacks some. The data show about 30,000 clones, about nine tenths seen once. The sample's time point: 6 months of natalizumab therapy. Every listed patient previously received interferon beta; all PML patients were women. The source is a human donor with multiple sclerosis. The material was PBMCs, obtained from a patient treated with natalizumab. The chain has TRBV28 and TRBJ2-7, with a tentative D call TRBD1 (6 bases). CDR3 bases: TGTGCCAGCAGCCTTTACCGGGACACCTCCGAGCAGTACTTC. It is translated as CASSLYRDTSEQYF.